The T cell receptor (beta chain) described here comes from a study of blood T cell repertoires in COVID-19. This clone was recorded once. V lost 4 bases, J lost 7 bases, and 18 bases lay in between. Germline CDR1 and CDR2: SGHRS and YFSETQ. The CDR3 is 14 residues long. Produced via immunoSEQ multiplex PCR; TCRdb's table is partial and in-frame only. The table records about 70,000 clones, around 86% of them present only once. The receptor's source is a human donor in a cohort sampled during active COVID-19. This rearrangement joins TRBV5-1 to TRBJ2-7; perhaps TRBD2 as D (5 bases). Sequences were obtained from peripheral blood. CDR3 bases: TGCGCCAGCAGCCCGCCGGGGAGAATCCAAGAGCAGTACTTC. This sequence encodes CASSPPGRIQEQYF.